This T cell receptor (beta chain) was found in a study of T cell repertoires in cytomegalovirus infection. Study-wide context: Public signatures in TCR beta pointed to CMV infection and matching HLA type.

Study-wide results and caveats: Dominant in the ex vivo response were TCR beta clonotypes restricted by HLA-C and specific for CMV.

Points on this clonotype: Its antigen remains unknown. With a much larger clone just one base away, this may be a read error.

TCRdb re-analysed the reads in MiXCR, keeping a single row per CDR3 protein. The sample contains about 120,000 distinct CDR3 sequences, 10% of which appear only once. The CDR3 runs to 15 residues. V was pared by 0 bases and J by 8 bases, with 7 bases of the junction left unmatched. Germline CDR1 SGHVS, CDR2 FQNEAQ. The receptor comes from a human donor in good health (CMV status not recorded). Some clones in this sample may be carry-over from other donors' samples. Sequenced material: PBMCs, sequenced either directly or after in vitro stimulation (not recorded which). V is TRBV7-8 and J is TRBJ1-2; TRBD1 matches 9 bases. CDR3 residues: CASSLAGTGSVGYTF. The DNA for the CDR3 is TGTGCCAGCAGCTTAGCCGGGACAGGGAGTGTGGGCTACACCTTC.